This T cell receptor beta chain came from a study of post-analysis software for immune sequencing data (dated by TCRdb to between 2015 and 2016). With respect to the entire study: Recorded disease courses included relapsing-remitting, secondary progressive and progressive-relapsing multiple sclerosis, with some patients lacking subtype annotation. The multiple sclerosis patient repertoires were compared with about a dozen previously published healthy control repertoires from donors aged 6 to 25 years. A subset of samples was prepared in parallel using single-end sample barcoding, then pooled and co-amplified after Illumina adapter ligation. Study-wide findings and limitations: Compared with controls, multiple sclerosis patients had significantly lower normalized Chao1 diversity, a finding suggesting substantial peripheral T-cell clonal expansion. Four to six TRBV segments, including TRBV5-6, TRBV5-1 and TRBV20-1, were significantly more frequent in patients than controls. The multiple sclerosis patient group was slightly younger than the control group. Direct clustering with F measure showed strong co-clustering of samples prepared in the same batch, prompting a batch-effect correction.

CDR1 and CDR2 (SGHTA, FQGNSA) derive from the germline V gene. From its cysteine to its phenylalanine, the CDR3 spans 17 amino acids. Only the CDR3 region is kept as DNA, spanning 51 bases read in frame from base 1. Only one count was recorded for this clonotype. Its antigen remains unidentified. Qualities for individual bases were not recorded, and no much larger clone is one base off. To demonstrate the VDJtools post-analysis software, TCR beta repertoires were profiled from the peripheral blood of more than ten young patients with multiple sclerosis. The multiple sclerosis patients were children and adolescents between roughly 6 and 17 years of age. Library creation used PCR. Sequencing took place on an Illumina HiSeq 2500. To reduce PCR and sequencing biases, unique molecular identifiers were incorporated into the TCR beta cDNA libraries. Approximately 500,000 cDNA molecules were obtained per 1 to 10 million input T cells, so each molecule approximated one T cell. The patient libraries were prepared and sequenced using the same protocol as the earlier healthy control dataset. Within a given batch, samples were prepared together, multiplexed and sequenced on the same HiSeq lane. The original pipeline was this. Raw barcoded reads were processed with MIGEC, and single-read molecular identifier groups were discarded before consensus assembly and CDR3 extraction. VDJtools was used for post-analysis of the clonotype tables, with diversity normalized by down-sampling every dataset to the smallest sample size. Repertoire overlap clustering matched CDR3 amino acid but not nucleotide sequences to correct batch-related cross-sample contamination. TCRdb reanalyzed the raw reads on its own, using fastp at Q25 for trimming and MiXCR for clone calling, and kept in-frame beta chains. Each entry merges the rows of one CDR3 protein and shows their most common DNA and genes. The V and J calls here are based on TCRdb, not the publication. Within this sample are about 500,000 distinct CDR3 sequences, with over 35% of them counted one time only. Of the sample, 12% falls within the top ten clones.

This sequence uses TRBV7-2 and TRBJ2-5, with 13 junctional bases fitting TRBD2. Gene TRBJ2-7 matches the end of the DNA better, so the J call may be wrong. The sequenced sample was blood. This clonotype was obtained from a girl aged 10 to 17 with multiple sclerosis. The CDR3 loop reads CASSLTSGRAEGNEQYF. The nucleotide sequence is given as TGTGCCAGCAGCTTAACTAGCGGGAGGGCCGAGGGGAACGAGCAGTACTTC.